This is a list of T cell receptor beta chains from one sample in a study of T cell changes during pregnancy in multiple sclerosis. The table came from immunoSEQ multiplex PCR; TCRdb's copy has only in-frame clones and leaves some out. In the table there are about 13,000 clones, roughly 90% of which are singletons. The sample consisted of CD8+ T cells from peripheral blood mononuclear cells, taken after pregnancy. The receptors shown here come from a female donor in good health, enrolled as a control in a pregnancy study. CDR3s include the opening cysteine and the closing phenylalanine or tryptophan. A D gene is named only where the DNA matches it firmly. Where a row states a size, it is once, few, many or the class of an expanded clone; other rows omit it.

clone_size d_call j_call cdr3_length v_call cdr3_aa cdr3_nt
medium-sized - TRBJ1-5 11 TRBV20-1 CSAGDLQPQHF TGCAGTGCTGGGGACTTACAGCCCCAGCATTTT
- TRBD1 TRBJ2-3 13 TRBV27 CATAGQGFDTQYF TGTGCCACCGCGGGACAGGGTTTCGATACGCAGTATTTT
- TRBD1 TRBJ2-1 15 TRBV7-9 CASSLEDRGLHEQFF TGTGCCAGCAGCTTAGAGGACAGGGGGCTACATGAGCAGTTCTTC
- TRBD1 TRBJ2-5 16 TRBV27 CASSGTGITHRETQYF TGTGCCAGCAGTGGGACAGGCATCACGCACCGGGAGACCCAGTACTTC
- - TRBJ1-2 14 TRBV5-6 CASSAPGKNYGYTF TGTGCCAGCAGCGCGCCCGGGAAGAACTATGGCTACACCTTC
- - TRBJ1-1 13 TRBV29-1 CSVEDLGDTEAFF TGCAGCGTTGAAGATCTAGGGGACACTGAAGCTTTCTTT
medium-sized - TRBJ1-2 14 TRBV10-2 CASSESEDSYGYTF TGCGCCAGCAGTGAGTCGGAGGACAGCTATGGCTACACCTTC
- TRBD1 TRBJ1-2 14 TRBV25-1 CASSNWDSNYGYTF TGTGCCAGCAGTAATTGGGACAGTAACTATGGCTACACCTTC
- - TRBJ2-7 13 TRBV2 CASSDRVTNEQYF TGTGCCAGCAGTGACAGGGTCACCAACGAGCAGTACTTC
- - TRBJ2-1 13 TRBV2 CASSEAEDSEQFF TGTGCCAGCAGTGAAGCCGAGGACAGTGAGCAGTTCTTC
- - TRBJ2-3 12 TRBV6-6 CASSYQGDTQYF TGTGCCAGCAGTTACCAGGGTGATACGCAGTATTTT
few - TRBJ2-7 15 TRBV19 CASSQSGGDNYEQYF TGTGCCAGTAGTCAGTCGGGGGGCGATAACTACGAGCAGTACTTC
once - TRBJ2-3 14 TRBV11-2 CASSLGGAGDTQYF TGTGCCAGCAGCCTCGGAGGCGCGGGAGATACGCAGTATTTT
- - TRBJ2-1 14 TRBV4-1 CASSQDPRSGEQFF TGCGCCAGCAGCCAAGATCCGAGATCGGGTGAGCAGTTCTTC
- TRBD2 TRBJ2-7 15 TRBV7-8 CASSLAPAGVHEQYF TGTGCCAGCAGCTTAGCGCCAGCGGGAGTCCACGAGCAGTACTTC
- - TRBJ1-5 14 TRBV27 CASSFGADNQPQHF TGTGCCAGCAGTTTTGGGGCGGACAATCAGCCCCAGCATTTT
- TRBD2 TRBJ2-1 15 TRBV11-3 CASSFSSGSVNEQFF TGTGCCAGCAGCTTCTCTAGCGGGAGTGTCAATGAGCAGTTCTTC
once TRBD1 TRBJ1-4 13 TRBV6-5 CATLRTGEEKLFF TGTGCCACCTTGAGGACAGGAGAGGAAAAACTGTTTTTT
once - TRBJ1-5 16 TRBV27 CASSEAGLYSNQPQHF TGTGCCAGCAGTGAAGCGGGGTTATATAGCAATCAGCCCCAGCATTTT
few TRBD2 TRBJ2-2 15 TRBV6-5 CASTREAGVPGELFF TGTGCCAGCACCCGGGAGGCGGGGGTCCCCGGGGAGCTGTTTTTT
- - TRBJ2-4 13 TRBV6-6 CASGQLAKNIQYF TGTGCCAGCGGACAGCTAGCCAAAAACATTCAGTACTTC
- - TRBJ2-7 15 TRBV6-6 CASSPSEGYFYEQYF TGTGCCAGCAGCCCCTCCGAGGGCTATTTCTACGAGCAGTACTTC
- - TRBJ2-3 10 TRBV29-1 CMTSTDTQYF TGCATGACTAGCACAGATACGCAGTATTTT
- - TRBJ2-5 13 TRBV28 CASSLDRKETQYF TGTGCCAGCAGCCTAGACAGGAAAGAGACCCAGTACTTC
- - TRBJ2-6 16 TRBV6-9 CASSFFSQSRANVLTF TGTGCCAGCAGTTTTTTTTCACAAAGTCGGGCCAACGTCCTGACTTTC
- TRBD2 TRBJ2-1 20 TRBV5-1 CASSLARGTSASFSYNEQFF TGCGCCAGCAGCTTGGCCCGCGGGACTAGCGCTAGTTTCTCCTACAATGAGCAGTTCTTC
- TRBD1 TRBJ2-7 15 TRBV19 CASTPGTGPSYEQYF TGTGCCAGTACCCCAGGGACAGGTCCTTCCTACGAGCAGTACTTC
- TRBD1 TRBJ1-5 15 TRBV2 CASSPGGTGVQPQHF TGTGCCAGCAGTCCGGGCGGGACAGGGGTTCAGCCCCAGCATTTT
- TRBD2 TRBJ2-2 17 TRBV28 CASTLGLAGGNTGELFF TGTGCCAGCACACTGGGGCTAGCGGGGGGTAACACCGGGGAGCTGTTTTTT
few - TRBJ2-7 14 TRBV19 CASSAEAGIYEQYF TGTGCCAGTAGTGCGGAAGCAGGGATCTACGAGCAGTACTTC
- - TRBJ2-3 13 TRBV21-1 CARVAGLQDTQYF TGTGCCAGAGTGGCAGGGCTCCAAGATACGCAGTATTTT
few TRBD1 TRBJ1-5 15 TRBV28 CASRAGTGESQPQHF TGTGCCAGCAGGGCCGGGACAGGGGAGAGTCAGCCCCAGCATTTT
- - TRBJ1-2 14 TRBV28 CASSLHSDGDGYTF TGTGCCAGCAGTTTGCACTCGGACGGGGATGGCTACACCTTC
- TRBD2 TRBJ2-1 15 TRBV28 CASRDLAGAVHEQFF TGTGCCAGCAGGGATCTAGCGGGAGCTGTCCATGAGCAGTTCTTC
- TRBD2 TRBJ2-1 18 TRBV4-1 CASSHPSGGASPYNEQFF TGCGCCAGCAGCCACCCCAGCGGGGGGGCCAGCCCCTACAATGAGCAGTTCTTC
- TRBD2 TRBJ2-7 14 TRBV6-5 CASRTRLAGDEQYF TGTGCCAGCAGAACTCGACTAGCGGGAGACGAGCAGTACTTC
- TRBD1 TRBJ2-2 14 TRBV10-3 CATRGDRGPGELFF TGTGCCACCCGGGGGGACAGGGGGCCCGGGGAGCTGTTTTTT
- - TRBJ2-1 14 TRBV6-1 CASSEAGKNNEQFF TGTGCCAGCAGTGAGGCGGGAAAAAACAATGAGCAGTTCTTC
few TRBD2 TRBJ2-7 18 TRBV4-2 CASSQELGLAGGPYEQYF TGTGCCAGCAGCCAAGAACTTGGGCTAGCGGGAGGGCCGTACGAGCAGTACTTC
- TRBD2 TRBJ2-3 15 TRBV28 CASSFSGGWIDTQYF TGTGCCAGCAGTTTCTCGGGAGGGTGGATAGATACGCAGTATTTT
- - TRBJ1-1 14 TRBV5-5 CASSHGQTGTEAFF TGTGCCAGCAGCCACGGACAGACCGGCACTGAAGCTTTCTTT
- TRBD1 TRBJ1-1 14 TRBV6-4 CASSSGQEGTEAFF TGTGCCAGCAGTTCCGGACAGGAAGGCACTGAAGCTTTCTTT
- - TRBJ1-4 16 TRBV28 CASSFPGTATNEKLFF TGTGCCAGCAGTTTCCCAGGGACTGCAACTAATGAAAAACTGTTTTTT
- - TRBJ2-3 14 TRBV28 CASSETGWTDTQYF TGTGCCAGCAGTGAGACAGGATGGACAGATACGCAGTATTTT
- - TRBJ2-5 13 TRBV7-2 CASSLEGLGTQYF TGTGCCAGCAGCTTAGAGGGGCTGGGGACCCAGTACTTC
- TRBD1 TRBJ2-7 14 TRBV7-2 CASSHGTGGYEQYF TGTGCCAGCAGCCACGGGACAGGGGGCTACGAGCAGTACTTC
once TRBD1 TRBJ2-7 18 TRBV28 CASSLHLTRQGKTYEQYF TGTGCCAGCAGCCTACATCTTACAAGACAGGGAAAGACCTACGAGCAGTACTTC
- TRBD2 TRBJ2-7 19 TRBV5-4 CASSLGPDSGTGYTYEQYF TGTGCCAGCAGCTTGGGTCCTGACAGCGGGACGGGATACACCTACGAGCAGTACTTC
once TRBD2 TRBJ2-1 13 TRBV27 CASKISGGNEQFF TGTGCCAGCAAGATTAGCGGGGGAAATGAGCAGTTCTTC